The rows below give T cell receptor beta chains drawn from one sample of a study of vaccination and CD4 T cells after COVID-19. Their antigens are not known. TCRdb itself ran the PCR reads through MiXCR, one entry per CDR3 protein. The repertoire holds 15,000 to 20,000 distinct CDR3 sequences, with less than 75% as singletons. Sequenced input: CD4+ T cells from blood, cultured in vitro. Receptors originate from a human donor who had recovered from COVID-19. The CDR3 runs from the conserved cysteine through the conserved F or W. Each record gives: D gene, J gene, clone size, V gene, CDR3 DNA, CDR3 protein. D genes are given only for firm matches. Some rows have no size entry. The others give once, few or many, or a class for an expanded clone.

D gene: TRBD1
J gene: TRBJ1-6
clone size: .
V gene: TRBV12-3/TRBV12-4
CDR3 DNA: TGTGCCAGCAGTTTAGAGGGACAGATGCTCCCCCTCCACTTT
CDR3 protein: CASSLEGQMLPLHF

D gene: TRBD1
J gene: TRBJ1-6
clone size: .
V gene: TRBV28
CDR3 DNA: TGTGCCAGCAGTTTGTGGCAGGGGGCTTCACCCCTCCACTTT
CDR3 protein: CASSLWQGASPLHF

D gene: .
J gene: TRBJ1-4
clone size: once
V gene: TRBV24-1
CDR3 DNA: TGTGCCACCAGTGGTAGGGATGGTGCAACTAATGAAAAACTGTTTTTT
CDR3 protein: CATSGRDGATNEKLFF

D gene: .
J gene: TRBJ1-2
clone size: .
V gene: TRBV7-2
CDR3 DNA: TGTGCCAGCAGCTTAGTACGGGGGAGTAATTATGGCTACACCTTC
CDR3 protein: CASSLVRGSNYGYTF

D gene: TRBD1
J gene: TRBJ1-5
clone size: .
V gene: TRBV6-1
CDR3 DNA: TGTGCCAGCAGTCAGGACAGGTATAGCAATCAGCCCCAGCATTTT
CDR3 protein: CASSQDRYSNQPQHF

D gene: TRBD2
J gene: TRBJ2-3
clone size: .
V gene: TRBV7-2
CDR3 DNA: TGTGCCAGCAGCCCCTACGGGCTAGCGGGAGGGCCCGATTCAGATACGCAGTATTTT
CDR3 protein: CASSPYGLAGGPDSDTQYF

D gene: .
J gene: TRBJ2-5
clone size: .
V gene: TRBV20-1
CDR3 DNA: TGCAGTTCCTCAGGGGCAGGGGAGACCCAGTACTTC
CDR3 protein: CSSSGAGETQYF

D gene: TRBD1
J gene: TRBJ1-5
clone size: .
V gene: TRBV7-2
CDR3 DNA: TGTGCCAGCAGCTTAGCGGGACAGTTAAATCAGCCCCAGCATTTT
CDR3 protein: CASSLAGQLNQPQHF

D gene: .
J gene: TRBJ1-1
clone size: .
V gene: TRBV15
CDR3 DNA: TGTGCCACCAGCAGAGATAGAGGTACAAGTGAAGCTTTCTTT
CDR3 protein: CATSRDRGTSEAFF

D gene: .
J gene: TRBJ1-2
clone size: few
V gene: TRBV5-1
CDR3 DNA: TGCGCCAGCAGCCCCCGGGACCGGGAGGACTATGGCTACACCTTC
CDR3 protein: CASSPRDREDYGYTF

D gene: TRBD1
J gene: TRBJ1-2
clone size: .
V gene: TRBV20-1
CDR3 DNA: TGCAGTGCTCTGTTAGGGGGCGCGGGCTATGGCTACACCTTC
CDR3 protein: CSALLGGAGYGYTF

D gene: .
J gene: TRBJ1-6
clone size: .
V gene: TRBV6-5
CDR3 DNA: TGTGCCAGCAGTTACTCCCCCCCAGGGACACCCCTCCACTTT
CDR3 protein: CASSYSPPGTPLHF

D gene: TRBD1
J gene: TRBJ1-6
clone size: .
V gene: TRBV19
CDR3 DNA: TGTGCCAGTAGTGCGGGACAGGGGATGAGACCCCTCCACTTT
CDR3 protein: CASSAGQGMRPLHF

D gene: TRBD1
J gene: TRBJ1-5
clone size: few
V gene: TRBV27
CDR3 DNA: TGTGCCAGCAGATCGGGCAGGGGGCGAGGGCCCCAGCATTTT
CDR3 protein: CASRSGRGRGPQHF

D gene: .
J gene: TRBJ2-3
clone size: few
V gene: TRBV10-1
CDR3 DNA: TGCGCCCCTAGGACTAGGGTACAGAGGACAGGGGCTAGCGGGAGACCCACGAAAGATACGCAGTATTTT
CDR3 protein: CAPRTRVQRTGASGRPTKDTQYF

D gene: .
J gene: TRBJ2-3
clone size: .
V gene: TRBV27
CDR3 DNA: TGTGCCAGCAGTTTATCGATAATAAGGGCTAGAAGGATTGGTACGCAGTATTTT
CDR3 protein: CASSLSIIRARRIGTQYF

D gene: .
J gene: TRBJ1-1
clone size: .
V gene: TRBV6-1
CDR3 DNA: TGTGCCAGCAGCATATACTCGGCAAGTGGGACTGAAGCTTTCTTT
CDR3 protein: CASSIYSASGTEAFF

D gene: TRBD1
J gene: TRBJ1-2
clone size: .
V gene: TRBV6-1
CDR3 DNA: TGTGCCAGCAGTCCCGGGACAGGGGTCGGCTACACCTTC
CDR3 protein: CASSPGTGVGYTF

D gene: TRBD1
J gene: TRBJ2-2
clone size: few
V gene: TRBV7-2
CDR3 DNA: TGTGCCAGCAGCCTAGGGACAGGGGAAGCCGGGGAGCTGTTTTTT
CDR3 protein: CASSLGTGEAGELFF

D gene: TRBD1
J gene: TRBJ2-2
clone size: .
V gene: TRBV6-2/TRBV6-3
CDR3 DNA: TGTGCCAGCAGTGGAGACAGGGTGAACACCGGGGAGCTGTTTTTT
CDR3 protein: CASSGDRVNTGELFF

D gene: TRBD1
J gene: TRBJ2-3
clone size: .
V gene: TRBV7-2
CDR3 DNA: TGTGCCAGCAGCTTACGAACAGGGGTGGTGGCAGATACGCAGTATTTT
CDR3 protein: CASSLRTGVVADTQYF

D gene: .
J gene: TRBJ2-3
clone size: few
V gene: TRBV24-1
CDR3 DNA: TGTGCCACCCAGAAGGAAGGGGCCACAGATACGCAGTATTTT
CDR3 protein: CATQKEGATDTQYF

D gene: .
J gene: TRBJ1-5
clone size: .
V gene: TRBV20-1
CDR3 DNA: TGCAGTGCGAGGGACTTAGGGATCAATCAGCCCCAGCATTTT
CDR3 protein: CSARDLGINQPQHF

D gene: TRBD1
J gene: TRBJ2-7
clone size: .
V gene: TRBV19
CDR3 DNA: TGTGCCAGTAGTATTTCGAGACAGGGTTACCACGAGCAGTACTTC
CDR3 protein: CASSISRQGYHEQYF

D gene: .
J gene: TRBJ2-3
clone size: .
V gene: TRBV29-1
CDR3 DNA: TGCAGCGTTGATAGGGGTGATACGCAGTATTTT
CDR3 protein: CSVDRGDTQYF

D gene: TRBD1
J gene: TRBJ2-2
clone size: few
V gene: TRBV7-8
CDR3 DNA: TGTGCCAGCAGCTTGAGGACAGGGGGGAACACCGGGGAGCTGTTTTTT
CDR3 protein: CASSLRTGGNTGELFF

D gene: .
J gene: TRBJ2-7
clone size: .
V gene: TRBV20-1
CDR3 DNA: TGCAGTGCTAGAGGCCTTTGGGGGGGCCGACAGGAGCAGTACTTC
CDR3 protein: CSARGLWGGRQEQYF

D gene: TRBD2
J gene: TRBJ2-1
clone size: .
V gene: TRBV20-1
CDR3 DNA: TGCAGTGCCCCGAGCGGGGAAGCCCTTTACAATGAGCAGTTCTTC
CDR3 protein: CSAPSGEALYNEQFF

D gene: TRBD2
J gene: TRBJ2-2
clone size: .
V gene: TRBV5-8
CDR3 DNA: TGTGCCAGCAGCTCTCATCTAGCGGGAGGATACACCGGGGAGCTGTTTTTT
CDR3 protein: CASSSHLAGGYTGELFF

D gene: .
J gene: TRBJ2-5
clone size: few
V gene: TRBV10-3
CDR3 DNA: TGTGCCTCCCTGGGAGATGGAGAGACCCAGTACTTC
CDR3 protein: CASLGDGETQYF

D gene: .
J gene: TRBJ1-1
clone size: few
V gene: TRBV5-3
CDR3 DNA: TGTGCCAGAAGAATCCCAAGAGACGCCATGAACACTGAAGCTTTCTTT
CDR3 protein: CARRIPRDAMNTEAFF

D gene: .
J gene: TRBJ1-2
clone size: .
V gene: TRBV6-5
CDR3 DNA: TGTGCCAGCAGTTACTCGTCTATTGGACAGAGGGATAACTATGGCTACACCTTC
CDR3 protein: CASSYSSIGQRDNYGYTF

D gene: .
J gene: TRBJ2-3
clone size: .
V gene: TRBV20-1
CDR3 DNA: TGCAGTGCTAGACTTAGCACAGATACGCAGTATTTT
CDR3 protein: CSARLSTDTQYF

D gene: .
J gene: TRBJ1-5
clone size: .
V gene: TRBV12-3/TRBV12-4
CDR3 DNA: TGTGCCAGCAGTTTAACAGGGACCCTTCAGCCCCAGCATTTT
CDR3 protein: CASSLTGTLQPQHF

D gene: .
J gene: TRBJ2-7
clone size: few
V gene: TRBV5-1
CDR3 DNA: TGCGCCAGCAGCACTCTAGCCGGCAGCTCCTACGAGCAGTACTTC
CDR3 protein: CASSTLAGSSYEQYF

D gene: TRBD2
J gene: TRBJ2-1
clone size: .
V gene: TRBV6-1
CDR3 DNA: TGTGCCAGCAGTACTGGGACTAATAAGTTCTTC
CDR3 protein: CASSTGTNKFF

D gene: .
J gene: TRBJ1-5
clone size: few
V gene: TRBV20-1
CDR3 DNA: TGCAGTGCTAGAGCTGATGCGGGGGCCCCAAGACAGCCCCAGCATTTT
CDR3 protein: CSARADAGAPRQPQHF

D gene: .
J gene: TRBJ2-1
clone size: .
V gene: TRBV7-3
CDR3 DNA: TGTGCCAGCAGCTTCCTACGGAATGAGCAGTTCTTC
CDR3 protein: CASSFLRNEQFF

D gene: .
J gene: TRBJ2-3
clone size: .
V gene: TRBV20-1
CDR3 DNA: TGCAGTGCTAGACTCTATAGCACAGATACGCAGTATTTT
CDR3 protein: CSARLYSTDTQYF

D gene: TRBD1
J gene: TRBJ1-2
clone size: .
V gene: TRBV18
CDR3 DNA: TGTGCCAGCTCACCCAGGGACAGCGTCTATGGCTACACCTTC
CDR3 protein: CASSPRDSVYGYTF